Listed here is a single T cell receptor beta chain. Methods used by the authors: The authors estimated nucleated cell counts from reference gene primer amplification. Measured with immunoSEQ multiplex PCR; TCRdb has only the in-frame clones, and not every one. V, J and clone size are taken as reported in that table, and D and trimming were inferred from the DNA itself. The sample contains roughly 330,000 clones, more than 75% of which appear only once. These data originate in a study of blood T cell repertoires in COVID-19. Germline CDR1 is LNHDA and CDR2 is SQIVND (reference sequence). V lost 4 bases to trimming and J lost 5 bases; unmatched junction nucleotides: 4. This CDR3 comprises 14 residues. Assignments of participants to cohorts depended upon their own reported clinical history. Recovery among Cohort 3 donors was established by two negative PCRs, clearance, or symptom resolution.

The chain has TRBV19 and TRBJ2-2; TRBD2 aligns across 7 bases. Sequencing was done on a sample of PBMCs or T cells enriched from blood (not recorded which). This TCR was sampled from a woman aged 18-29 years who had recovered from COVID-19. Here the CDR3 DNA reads TGTGCCAGTAGTAAAAGGGAGGGAACCGGGGAGCTGTTTTTT. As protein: CASSKREGTGELFF.